The rows below give T cell receptor beta chains drawn from one sample of a study of control samples from healthy donors and cancer patients. Produced via immunoSEQ multiplex PCR; TCRdb's table is partial and in-frame only. This repertoire shows around 140,000 clones, over 85% found once; its top ten account for 4.5% to 7%. Sequencing was performed on blood. The receptors were gathered from a man aged 18 to 30 in good health. CDR3s include the opening cysteine and the closing phenylalanine or tryptophan. Each record gives: V gene, D gene, J gene, clone size, CDR3 DNA, CDR3 protein. A D gene is named only where the DNA matches it firmly. For some rows the clone size is stated as once, few or many, or as a class when expanded; others skip it.

V: TRBV6-5; D: TRBD2; J: TRBJ2-2; size: NA; DNA: TGTGCCAGCGGGGACGCTAGCGGCGCCACCGGGGAGCTGTTTTTT; CDR3: CASGDASGATGELFF
V: TRBV6-5; D: NA; J: TRBJ1-2; size: NA; DNA: TGTGCCAGCACCCTAGGACTGGGAAGCAGGGGCTACACCTTC; CDR3: CASTLGLGSRGYTF
V: TRBV30; D: NA; J: TRBJ2-2; size: NA; DNA: TGTGCCTGGGGCCCGGGACTCCTGTCGAACACCGGGGAGCTGTTTTTT; CDR3: CAWGPGLLSNTGELFF
V: TRBV7-2; D: NA; J: TRBJ2-3; size: NA; DNA: TGTGCCAGCAACCCAGCGACTTTTTCCACAGATACGCAGTATTTT; CDR3: CASNPATFSTDTQYF
V: TRBV5-1; D: NA; J: TRBJ1-1; size: NA; DNA: TGCGCCAGCGCCCCGACGGTGAACACTGAAGCTTTCTTT; CDR3: CASAPTVNTEAFF
V: TRBV7-2; D: TRBD1; J: TRBJ1-4; size: NA; DNA: TGTGCCAGCAGTTTGCAGGGGGCGACGGAGGAAAAACTGTTTTTT; CDR3: CASSLQGATEEKLFF
V: TRBV7-6; D: TRBD1; J: TRBJ2-3; size: NA; DNA: TGTGCCAGCAGCTTATATTCGACAGGGGGCAAAGATACGCAGTATTTT; CDR3: CASSLYSTGGKDTQYF
V: TRBV10-1; D: NA; J: TRBJ2-3; size: NA; DNA: TGCGCCAGCAGTCCAAAGGAGGTAAGCACAGATACGCAGTATTTT; CDR3: CASSPKEVSTDTQYF
V: TRBV9; D: NA; J: TRBJ1-5; size: NA; DNA: TGTGCCAGCAGCGTAGCTGCGGGTAGCAATCAGCCCCAGCATTTT; CDR3: CASSVAAGSNQPQHF
V: TRBV7-6; D: NA; J: TRBJ2-1; size: NA; DNA: TGTGCCAGCAGCTTATACCGGGGCTACAATGAGCAGTTCTTC; CDR3: CASSLYRGYNEQFF
V: TRBV7-3; D: NA; J: TRBJ1-1; size: NA; DNA: TGTGCCAGCAGCTTAGGTCGTCACACTGAAGCTTTCTTT; CDR3: CASSLGRHTEAFF
V: TRBV19; D: NA; J: TRBJ1-2; size: NA; DNA: TGTGCCAGTAGTATGGTCGTTAGGACAGCCAACTATGGCTACACCTTC; CDR3: CASSMVVRTANYGYTF
V: TRBV3-1/TRBV3-2; D: NA; J: TRBJ1-1; size: NA; DNA: TGTGCCAGCAGCCAAATTAGTTCTACTGAAGCTTTCTTT; CDR3: CASSQISSTEAFF
V: TRBV6-1; D: TRBD1; J: TRBJ2-7; size: NA; DNA: TGTGCCAGCAGTGAAGCCAGGGGGCGCGACGAGCAGTACTTC; CDR3: CASSEARGRDEQYF
V: TRBV5-1; D: NA; J: TRBJ1-4; size: once; DNA: TGCGCCAGCAGCTTGGCCCAGTCTGGAGCTGCTAATGAAAAACTGTTTTTT; CDR3: CASSLAQSGAANEKLFF
V: TRBV6-6; D: NA; J: TRBJ1-5; size: once; DNA: TGTGCCAGCAGCACCGGGGCCTATAGCAATCAGCCCCAGCATTTT; CDR3: CASSTGAYSNQPQHF
V: TRBV19; D: NA; J: TRBJ1-5; size: NA; DNA: TGTGCCAGTAGTATGGGTCTGGAGTGGCCCCAGCATTTT; CDR3: CASSMGLEWPQHF
V: TRBV27; D: NA; J: TRBJ2-5; size: NA; DNA: TGTGCCAGCAGTTTGTTCGCAGGGCAGGGGACCCAGTACTTC; CDR3: CASSLFAGQGTQYF
V: TRBV30; D: NA; J: TRBJ2-3; size: NA; DNA: TGTGCCTGGAGTTTTACCCAGTGGGGAGATACGCAGTATTTT; CDR3: CAWSFTQWGDTQYF
V: TRBV5-5; D: NA; J: TRBJ2-3; size: NA; DNA: TGTGCCAGCAGACGACAGAGCACAGATACGCAGTATTTT; CDR3: CASRRQSTDTQYF
V: TRBV19; D: NA; J: TRBJ1-6; size: NA; DNA: TGTGCCAGTAGTTGGGGGGGGTATTCACCCCTCCACTTT; CDR3: CASSWGGYSPLHF
V: TRBV24-1; D: NA; J: TRBJ2-7; size: NA; DNA: TGTGCCACCATGAGTGATGTGGGCGAGCAGTACTTC; CDR3: CATMSDVGEQYF
V: TRBV3-1/TRBV3-2; D: NA; J: TRBJ1-3; size: NA; DNA: TGTGCCAGCAGCCACACGGGGGATGGAAACACCATATATTTT; CDR3: CASSHTGDGNTIYF
V: TRBV6-5; D: NA; J: TRBJ2-3; size: once; DNA: TGTGCCAGTTCCCGTGGCGACAGCGGAGATACGCAGTATTTT; CDR3: CASSRGDSGDTQYF
V: TRBV27; D: TRBD1; J: TRBJ1-2; size: NA; DNA: TGTGCCAGCAGTTTATGGGGAACCACAGGGGCCGGGGGCTACACCTTC; CDR3: CASSLWGTTGAGGYTF
V: TRBV7-3; D: TRBD1; J: TRBJ2-3; size: NA; DNA: TGTGCCAGCAGCTTAACGGGGACAGGTATAGATACGCAGTATTTT; CDR3: CASSLTGTGIDTQYF
V: TRBV7-6; D: TRBD1; J: TRBJ2-2; size: once; DNA: TGTGCCAGCAGACCCGGGACAGGGGAATATCACGGGGAGCTGTTTTTT; CDR3: CASRPGTGEYHGELFF
V: TRBV4-1; D: NA; J: TRBJ1-2; size: NA; DNA: TGCGCCAGCAGCCAAGTACAGGGCTATGGCTACACCTTC; CDR3: CASSQVQGYGYTF
V: TRBV12-5; D: NA; J: TRBJ2-7; size: NA; DNA: TGTGCTAGCGGCAGGGGGGGGCGGGCCTACGAGCAGTACTTC; CDR3: CASGRGGRAYEQYF
V: TRBV20-1; D: NA; J: TRBJ2-5; size: once; DNA: TGCAGTGCTATTGAAGAGACCCAGTACTTC; CDR3: CSAIEETQYF
V: TRBV7-9; D: TRBD1; J: TRBJ2-7; size: once; DNA: TGTGCCAGCAGCCCCCGGACAGGGGGCTTGAGGGAGCAGTACTTC; CDR3: CASSPRTGGLREQYF
V: TRBV27; D: TRBD2; J: TRBJ2-3; size: NA; DNA: TGTGCCAGCAGTTTATCGAACGGACTAGCGGGGGGAGATATAGATACGCAGTATTTT; CDR3: CASSLSNGLAGGDIDTQYF
V: TRBV27; D: NA; J: TRBJ1-1; size: NA; DNA: TGTGCCAGCAGTTTTATGAGGGAAGATGAAGCTTTCTTT; CDR3: CASSFMREDEAFF
V: TRBV2; D: TRBD1; J: TRBJ2-7; size: NA; DNA: TGTGCCACTCAAAGGGACAGCCGATCCTACGAGCAGTACTTC; CDR3: CATQRDSRSYEQYF
V: TRBV7-9; D: NA; J: TRBJ1-1; size: NA; DNA: TGTGCCAGCAGCTTAGCTCAGGGAGACACTGAAGCTTTCTTT; CDR3: CASSLAQGDTEAFF
V: TRBV25-1; D: NA; J: TRBJ1-2; size: NA; DNA: TGTGCCAGCGTCGGGGCAGGGAAGGCCTTC; CDR3: CASVGAGKAF
V: TRBV29-1; D: TRBD1; J: TRBJ2-3; size: NA; DNA: TGCAGCGTGGGGACAGTAGGCACAGATACGCAGTATTTT; CDR3: CSVGTVGTDTQYF
V: TRBV19; D: TRBD1; J: TRBJ2-2; size: NA; DNA: TGTGCCAGTAGATCTTCGTCTGGGACAGGCGGCACCGGGGAGCTGTTTTTT; CDR3: CASRSSSGTGGTGELFF
V: TRBV18; D: NA; J: TRBJ1-4; size: NA; DNA: TGTGCCAGCTCTCAACAGGGAAATCCTGAAAAACTGTTTTTT; CDR3: CASSQQGNPEKLFF
V: TRBV4-1; D: NA; J: TRBJ1-3; size: NA; DNA: TGCGCCAGCAGCCAAGCAGGGTTCTCTGGAAACACCATATATTTT; CDR3: CASSQAGFSGNTIYF